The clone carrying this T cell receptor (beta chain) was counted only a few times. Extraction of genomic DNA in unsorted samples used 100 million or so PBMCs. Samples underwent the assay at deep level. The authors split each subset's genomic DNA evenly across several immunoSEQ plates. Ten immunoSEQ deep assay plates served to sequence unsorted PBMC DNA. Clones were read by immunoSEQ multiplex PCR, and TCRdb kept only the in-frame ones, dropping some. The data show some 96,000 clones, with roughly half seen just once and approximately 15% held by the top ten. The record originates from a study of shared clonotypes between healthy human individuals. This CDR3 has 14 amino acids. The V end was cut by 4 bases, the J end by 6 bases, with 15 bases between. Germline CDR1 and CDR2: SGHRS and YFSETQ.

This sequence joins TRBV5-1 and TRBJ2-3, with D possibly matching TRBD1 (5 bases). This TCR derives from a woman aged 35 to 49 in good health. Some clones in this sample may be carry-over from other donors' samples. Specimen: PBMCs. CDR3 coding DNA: TGCGCCAGCAGCCCAGGACAAGTCCCCGATACGCAGTATTTT. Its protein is CASSPGQVPDTQYF.